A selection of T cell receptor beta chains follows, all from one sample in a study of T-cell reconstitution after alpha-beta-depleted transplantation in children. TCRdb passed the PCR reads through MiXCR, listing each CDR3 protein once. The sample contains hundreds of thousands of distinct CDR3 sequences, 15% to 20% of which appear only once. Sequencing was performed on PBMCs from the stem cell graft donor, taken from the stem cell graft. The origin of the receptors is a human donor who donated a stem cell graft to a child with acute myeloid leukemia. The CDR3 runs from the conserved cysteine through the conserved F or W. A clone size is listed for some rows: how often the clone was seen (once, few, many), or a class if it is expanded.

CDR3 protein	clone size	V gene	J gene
CSVEDWATGRADTQYF	many	TRBV29-1	TRBJ2-3
CSVKGQGDTGELFF	many	TRBV29-1	TRBJ2-2
CASSFEGETQYF	many	TRBV27	TRBJ2-5
CSVLVLYEQYF	few	TRBV29-1	TRBJ2-7
CASSLEGTWTVQPQHF	many	TRBV7-2	TRBJ1-5
CASSYSGQDGLRYF	.	TRBV6-5	TRBJ2-5
CASSQETGYGGTQYF	.	TRBV4-1	TRBJ2-5
CSASVGTSYGYTF	many	TRBV20-1	TRBJ1-2
CASSSRPGGVQETQYF	.	TRBV7-9	TRBJ2-5
CAISGLDLAGAYNEQFF	many	TRBV10-3	TRBJ2-1
CSAGTGGGYLNTEAFF	many	TRBV29-1	TRBJ1-1
CASSLSGGQAEKLFF	many	TRBV7-2	TRBJ1-4
CASSALTGSNTEAFF	.	TRBV11-2	TRBJ1-1
CSVFTGGYEQYF	few	TRBV29-1	TRBJ2-7
CSAPAIGLVTEAFF	.	TRBV20-1	TRBJ1-1
CASSPGRGGSSNEQFF	many	TRBV5-1	TRBJ2-1
CASSSDYTDTQYF	few	TRBV12-3/TRBV12-4	TRBJ2-3
CATSSSDSTNSPLHF	few	TRBV15	TRBJ1-6
CASSLGGTVYGYTF	many	TRBV5-5	TRBJ1-2
CASSLRRDEQYF	many	TRBV13	TRBJ2-7
CASSLGQGELGYGYTF	few	TRBV5-1	TRBJ1-2
CASSYSRDRNTEAFF	.	TRBV7-2	TRBJ1-1
CASSYSARSNEQFF	.	TRBV6-5	TRBJ2-1
CSARSYGIQQNTEAFF	many	TRBV20-1	TRBJ1-1
CASSWSPGYEQYF	.	TRBV25-1	TRBJ2-7
CASSFPRGNEQYF	.	TRBV7-9	TRBJ2-7
CASSTLGLAGYEQYF	.	TRBV6-5	TRBJ2-7
CASSRDRGYEQYF	many	TRBV7-3	TRBJ2-7
CASSRGGQTSTDTQYF	few	TRBV12-3/TRBV12-4	TRBJ2-3
CALTGRLGRKGNEQFF	few	TRBV28	TRBJ2-1
CASSFGTWQDRYGYTF	many	TRBV12-3/TRBV12-4	TRBJ1-2
CATSRDFTEAFF	.	TRBV15	TRBJ1-1
CAISEWSGQNTEAFF	many	TRBV10-3	TRBJ1-1
CASSVQSGDTQYF	few	TRBV5-1	TRBJ2-3
CASSLGGQETQYF	many	TRBV5-1	TRBJ2-5
CASSFSGTGVEPLHF	.	TRBV5-5	TRBJ1-6
CSVATGVDTQYF	few	TRBV29-1	TRBJ2-3
CASSSLAGGSGNEQFF	.	TRBV5-1	TRBJ2-1
CASSRAQGNQPQHF	.	TRBV7-2	TRBJ1-5
CASSHSGTSGGDTQYF	many	TRBV13	TRBJ2-3
CASTYRDLQGSYGYTF	.	TRBV6-2/TRBV6-3	TRBJ1-2
CASRRARTTSTDTQYF	.	TRBV7-8	TRBJ2-3
CASSSTGHNSPLHF	many	TRBV12-3/TRBV12-4	TRBJ1-6
CASSFTGYGEQFF	many	TRBV5-4	TRBJ2-1
CSARGLAGSSNTGELFF	many	TRBV20-1	TRBJ2-2
CASTPSLDSNQPQHF	few	TRBV7-8	TRBJ1-5
CSARDIRGVNSPLHF	many	TRBV20-1	TRBJ1-6
CSASSWGGRNTGELFF	many	TRBV20-1	TRBJ2-2